This paragraph reports one T cell receptor beta chain. The antigen is not known. Multiplex touch-down PCR with TRB-A/B primers amplified rearranged V-D-J TRB sequences. TCRdb re-called the multiplex PCR reads with MiXCR, one entry per CDR3 protein. The sample gives about 6,400 distinct CDR3 sequences, over 20% of which show up once; roughly 2.6% is in the top ten. This record belongs to a study of T cell repertoires in aging, cancer and after chemotherapy. Overall study: Patients with chronic lymphocytic leukemia were sampled before and after fludarabine- or bendamustine-based chemotherapy.

V lost 4 bases and J lost 2; bases outside the gene matches: 12. This CDR3 comprises 16 residues. Germline values: CDR1 SGHDT, CDR2 YYEEEE. Study-level points and caveats: Across the chemotherapy interval, each cancer cohort showed higher median generation probability, suggesting thymic rebound.

Peripheral blood genomic DNA, not sorted cells or RNA, was the template. Sequenced input: blood. The V gene is TRBV5-6, the J gene TRBJ2-7; 7 nucleotides line up with TRBD2. The sequence was collected from a human donor with a blood cancer. CDR3 in DNA: TGTGCCAGCAGCCTCGGGGGGTTGGCCGGGGCCTACGAGCAGTACTTC. Translation: CASSLGGLAGAYEQYF.